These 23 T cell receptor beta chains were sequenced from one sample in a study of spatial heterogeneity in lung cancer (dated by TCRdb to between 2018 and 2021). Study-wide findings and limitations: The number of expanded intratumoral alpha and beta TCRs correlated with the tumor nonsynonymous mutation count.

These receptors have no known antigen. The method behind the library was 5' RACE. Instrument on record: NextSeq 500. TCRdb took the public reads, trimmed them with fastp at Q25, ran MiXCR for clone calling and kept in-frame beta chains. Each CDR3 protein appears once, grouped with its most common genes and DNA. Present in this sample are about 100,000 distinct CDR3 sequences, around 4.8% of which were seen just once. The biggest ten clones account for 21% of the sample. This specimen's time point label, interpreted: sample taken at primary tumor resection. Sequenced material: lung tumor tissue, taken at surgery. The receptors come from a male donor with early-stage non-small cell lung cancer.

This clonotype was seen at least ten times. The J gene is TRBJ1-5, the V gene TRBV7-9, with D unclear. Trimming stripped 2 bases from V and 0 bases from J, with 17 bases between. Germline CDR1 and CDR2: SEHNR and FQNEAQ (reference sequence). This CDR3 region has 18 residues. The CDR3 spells CASSLFLPGEYSNQPQHF. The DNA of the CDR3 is TGTGCCAGCAGCTTATTTCTCCCCGGGGAATATAGCAATCAGCCCCAGCATTTT.

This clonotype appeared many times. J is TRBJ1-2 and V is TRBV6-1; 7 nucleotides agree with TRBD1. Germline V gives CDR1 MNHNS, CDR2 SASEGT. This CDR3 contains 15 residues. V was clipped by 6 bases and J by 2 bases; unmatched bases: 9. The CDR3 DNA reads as TGTGCCAGCAGGAGGACAGGCGTAACCAACTATGGCTACACCTTC. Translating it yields CASRRTGVTNYGYTF.

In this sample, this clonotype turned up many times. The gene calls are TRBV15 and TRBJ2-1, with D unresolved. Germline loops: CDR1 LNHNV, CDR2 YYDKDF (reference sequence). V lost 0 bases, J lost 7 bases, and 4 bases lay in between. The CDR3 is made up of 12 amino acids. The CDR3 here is CATSREGNEQFF. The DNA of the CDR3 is TGTGCCACCAGCAGAGAAGGAAATGAGCAGTTCTTC.

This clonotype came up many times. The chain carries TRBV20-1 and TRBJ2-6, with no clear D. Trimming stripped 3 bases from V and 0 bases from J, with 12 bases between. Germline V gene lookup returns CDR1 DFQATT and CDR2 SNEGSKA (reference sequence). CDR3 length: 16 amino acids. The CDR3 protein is CSASRHTYSGANVLTF. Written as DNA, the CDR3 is TGCAGTGCTAGTAGGCATACTTACTCTGGGGCCAACGTCCTGACTTTC.

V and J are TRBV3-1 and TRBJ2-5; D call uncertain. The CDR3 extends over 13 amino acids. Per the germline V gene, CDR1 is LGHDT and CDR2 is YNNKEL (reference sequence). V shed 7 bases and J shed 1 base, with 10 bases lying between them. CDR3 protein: CASTRAAQETQYF. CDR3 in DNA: TGTGCCAGCACCCGGGCCGCCCAAGAGACCCAGTACTTC.

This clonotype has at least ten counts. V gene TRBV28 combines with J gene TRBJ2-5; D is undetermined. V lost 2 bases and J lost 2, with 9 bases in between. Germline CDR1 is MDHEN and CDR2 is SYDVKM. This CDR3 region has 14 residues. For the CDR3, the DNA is TGTGCCAGCAGTTTAACGAACAGACAAGAGACCCAGTACTTC. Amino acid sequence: CASSLTNRQETQYF.

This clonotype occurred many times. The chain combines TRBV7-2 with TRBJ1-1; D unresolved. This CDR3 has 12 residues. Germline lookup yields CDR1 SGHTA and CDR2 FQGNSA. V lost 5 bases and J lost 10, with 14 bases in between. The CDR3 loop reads CASSLGSPGAFF. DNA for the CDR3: TGTGCCAGCAGCCTCGGGTCTCCGGGAGCTTTCTTT.

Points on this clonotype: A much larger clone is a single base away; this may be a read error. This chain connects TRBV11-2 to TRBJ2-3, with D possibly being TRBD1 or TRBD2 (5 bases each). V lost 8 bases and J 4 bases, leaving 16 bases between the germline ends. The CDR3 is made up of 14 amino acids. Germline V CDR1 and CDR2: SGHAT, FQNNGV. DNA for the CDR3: TGTGCCAGCGAAGCGGTCGACAGCTCAGATACGCAGTATTTT. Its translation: CASEAVDSSDTQYF.

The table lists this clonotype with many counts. The CDR3 coding sequence is TGTGCCAGCAGTCCCCACAGGGTTTGGGCGGACCGTTGGACCGGGGAGCTGTTTTTT. Its protein is CASSPHRVWADRWTGELFF. The rearrangement uses TRBV27 and TRBJ2-2; D may be TRBD1 (6 bases). Trimming removed 5 bases from V and 5 bases from J, with 27 bases in between. This CDR3 is built from 19 residues. Germline V gene sequence: CDR1 MNHEY, CDR2 SMNVEV (reference sequence).

CDR3 DNA sequence: TGCAGCCCCCCCCTATGGCCAGGCGTTCCGTCTGACGATATTAACTATGGCTACACCTTC. Residues: CSPPLWPGVPSDDINYGYTF. This chain links TRBV29-1 with TRBJ1-2; D gene unclear. From germline, CDR1 is SQVTM and CDR2 ANQGSEA. The CDR3 contains 20 residues. Trimming took 8 bases from V and 1 from J, leaving 35 bases between them.

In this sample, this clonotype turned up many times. The CDR3 is CATSRGGSIYTGELFF. The CDR3 nucleotides read TGTGCCACCAGCAGGGGGGGATCAATTTACACCGGGGAGCTGTTTTTT. V and J are TRBV15 and TRBJ2-2; D may be TRBD2 (6 bases). Germline loops: CDR1 LNHNV, CDR2 YYDKDF (reference sequence). This CDR3 spans 16 amino acids. Between the trimmed V and J ends, which lost 3 bases and 3 bases, there was a span of 14 bases.

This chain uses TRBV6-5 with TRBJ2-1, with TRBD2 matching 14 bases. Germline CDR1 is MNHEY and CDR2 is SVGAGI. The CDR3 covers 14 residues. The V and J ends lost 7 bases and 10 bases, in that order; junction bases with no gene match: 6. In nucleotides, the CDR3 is TGTGCCAGCACTACGGGACTAGCGGGGGTGGAGCAGTTCTTC. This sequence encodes CASTTGLAGVEQFF.

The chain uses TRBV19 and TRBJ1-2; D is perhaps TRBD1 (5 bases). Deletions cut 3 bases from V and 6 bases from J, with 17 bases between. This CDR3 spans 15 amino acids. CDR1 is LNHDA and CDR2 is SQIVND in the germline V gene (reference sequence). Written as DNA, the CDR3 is TGTGCCAGTAGTATTAATGCTGGGACTGCCAATGGCTACACCTTC. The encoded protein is CASSINAGTANGYTF.

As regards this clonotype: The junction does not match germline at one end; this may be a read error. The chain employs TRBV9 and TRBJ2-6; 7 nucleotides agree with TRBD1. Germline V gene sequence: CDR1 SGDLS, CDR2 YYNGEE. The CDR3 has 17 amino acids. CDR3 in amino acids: CASSGRDSSLGASVLTF. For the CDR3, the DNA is TGTGCCAGCAGCGGCCGGGACAGTTCTCTGGGGGCCAGCGTCCTGACTTTC.

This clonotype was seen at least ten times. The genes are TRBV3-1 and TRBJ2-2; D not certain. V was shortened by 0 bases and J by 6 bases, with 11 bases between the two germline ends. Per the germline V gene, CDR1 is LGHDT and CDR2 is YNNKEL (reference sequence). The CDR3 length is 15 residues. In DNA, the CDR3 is TGTGCCAGCAGCCAAGAATCGTATAAGGCCGGGGAGCTGTTTTTT. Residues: CASSQESYKAGELFF.

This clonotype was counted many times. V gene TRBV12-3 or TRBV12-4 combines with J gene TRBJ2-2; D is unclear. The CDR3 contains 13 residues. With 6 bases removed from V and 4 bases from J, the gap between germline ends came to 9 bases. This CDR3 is CASSPEVTGELFF. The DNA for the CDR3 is TGTGCCAGCAGCCCAGAGGTCACCGGGGAGCTGTTTTTT.

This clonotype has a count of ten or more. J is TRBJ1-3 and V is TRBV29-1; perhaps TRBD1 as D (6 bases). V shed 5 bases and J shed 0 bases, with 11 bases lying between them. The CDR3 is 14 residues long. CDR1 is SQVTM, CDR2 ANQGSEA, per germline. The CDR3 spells CSVRDTFSGNTIYF. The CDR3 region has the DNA TGCAGCGTTAGGGACACCTTCTCTGGAAACACCATATATTTT.

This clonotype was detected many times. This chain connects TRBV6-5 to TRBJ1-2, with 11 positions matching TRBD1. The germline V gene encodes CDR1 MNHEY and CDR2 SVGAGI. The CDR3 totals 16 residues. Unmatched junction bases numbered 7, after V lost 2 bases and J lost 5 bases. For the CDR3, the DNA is TGTGCCAGCAGTTACACGGGACAGGGGGTCTTATATGGCTACACCTTC. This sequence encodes CASSYTGQGVLYGYTF.

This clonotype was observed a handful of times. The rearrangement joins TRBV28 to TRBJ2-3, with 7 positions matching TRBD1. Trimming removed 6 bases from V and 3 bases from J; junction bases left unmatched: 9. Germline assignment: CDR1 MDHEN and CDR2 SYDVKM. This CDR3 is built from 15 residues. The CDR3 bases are TGTGCCAGCAGCCTCCCGGCAGGGGGAACAGATACGCAGTATTTT. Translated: CASSLPAGGTDTQYF.

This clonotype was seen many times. CDR3 in amino acids: CASRPGQGSFDEQFF. Here the CDR3 DNA reads TGTGCCAGCAGGCCAGGACAGGGGTCGTTCGATGAGCAGTTCTTC. This chain joins TRBV6-1 and TRBJ2-1; 9 nucleotides agree with TRBD1. V shed 6 bases, J shed 8 bases, and the junction held 11 bases outside the gene matches. This CDR3 spans 15 amino acids. In germline, CDR1 is MNHNS, CDR2 SASEGT.

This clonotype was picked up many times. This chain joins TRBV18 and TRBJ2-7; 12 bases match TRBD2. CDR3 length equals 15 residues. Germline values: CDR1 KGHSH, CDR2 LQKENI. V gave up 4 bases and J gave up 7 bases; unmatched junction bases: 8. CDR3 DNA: TGTGCCAGCTCACTAGAGGGACTAGCGGGTTATGAGCAGTACTTC. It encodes CASSLEGLAGYEQYF.

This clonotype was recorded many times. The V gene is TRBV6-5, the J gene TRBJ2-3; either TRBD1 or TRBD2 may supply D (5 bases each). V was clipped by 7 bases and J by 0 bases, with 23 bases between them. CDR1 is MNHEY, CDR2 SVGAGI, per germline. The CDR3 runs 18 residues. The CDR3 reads CASNKSPRGPSSTDTQYF. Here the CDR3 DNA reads TGTGCCAGCAATAAGTCCCCTCGGGGCCCTTCTAGCACAGATACGCAGTATTTT.

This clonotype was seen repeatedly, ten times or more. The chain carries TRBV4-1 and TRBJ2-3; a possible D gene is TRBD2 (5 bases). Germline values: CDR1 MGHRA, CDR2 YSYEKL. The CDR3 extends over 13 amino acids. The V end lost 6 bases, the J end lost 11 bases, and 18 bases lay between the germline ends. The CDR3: CASREAGSFLQYF. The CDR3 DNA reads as TGCGCCAGCAGGGAGGCAGGATCTTTTTTGCAGTATTTT.